This T cell receptor (beta chain) originates from a study of cytomegalovirus exposure and HLA in healthy donors. The PCR was carried out with 60 Vbeta primers and 13 Jbeta primers. Data came from immunoSEQ multiplex PCR; TCRdb stores just in-frame clones and leaves some out. The profile covers some 180,000 clones, with 75% to 85% appearing a single time and less than 2.5% taken by the ten largest. V lost 0 bases and J lost 5, with 19 bases in between. The CDR3 is made up of 17 amino acids. Per the germline V gene, CDR1 is LGHNA and CDR2 is YSLEER. Study conclusions and caveats: Most of the TCR beta V segments (in an earlier analysis) were productive either about 87% or about 30% of the time. A later analysis showed HLA-associated TCR beta chains outstripping equally common others in clonal expansion.

A word on this clone: Its target is unknown.

This chain links TRBV4-3 with TRBJ1-2, with D possibly TRBD1 on 6 matching bases. The receptor was derived from a woman aged 25 to 39 in good health and CMV-seropositive. Specimen: PBMCs. CDR3 region: CASSQDPGEGMIYGYTF. CDR3 DNA sequence: TGCGCCAGCAGCCAAGACCCAGGGGAGGGGATGATTTATGGCTACACCTTC.